A selection of T cell receptor beta chains follows, all from one sample in a study of blood T cell repertoires in COVID-19. Some clones are missing from TCRdb's copy, which holds only in-frame ones; the method was immunoSEQ multiplex PCR. The repertoire holds tens of thousands of clones, with roughly 80% as singletons. The sequenced sample consisted of peripheral blood. These receptors were taken from a human donor in a cohort sampled during active COVID-19. CDR3s include the opening cysteine and the closing phenylalanine or tryptophan. Fields, in order: D gene, V gene, CDR3 protein. The D gene is left open where the match is weak.

d_gene: TRBD2; v_gene: TRBV2; CDR3aa: CARTSGGEQETQYF
d_gene: TRBD1; v_gene: TRBV4-3; CDR3aa: CASSQGGGGQGFYEQYF
d_gene: TRBD1; v_gene: TRBV5-4; CDR3aa: CASSFGSRTGGATYEQYF
d_gene: .; v_gene: TRBV29-1; CDR3aa: CSGQQGNDEAFF
d_gene: TRBD1; v_gene: TRBV5-4; CDR3aa: CASSSGQGGKTQYF
d_gene: .; v_gene: TRBV9; CDR3aa: CASSVALSSYEQYF
d_gene: TRBD1; v_gene: TRBV4-1; CDR3aa: CASSQDFGDRAEKLFF
d_gene: TRBD1; v_gene: TRBV6-9; CDR3aa: CASSYATGQRNTGELFF
d_gene: .; v_gene: TRBV6-2/TRBV6-3; CDR3aa: CASSYSTVSYNSPLHF
d_gene: .; v_gene: TRBV5-4; CDR3aa: CASSPEAGARGYGYTF
d_gene: .; v_gene: TRBV28; CDR3aa: CASSLWGDSPKSYEQYF
d_gene: TRBD1; v_gene: TRBV3-1/TRBV3-2; CDR3aa: CASSSTGDPRGDTQYF
d_gene: TRBD2; v_gene: TRBV7-2; CDR3aa: CASSTQTSGGNEQFF
d_gene: TRBD1; v_gene: TRBV6-2/TRBV6-3; CDR3aa: CASSYSQGAVWDEQFF
d_gene: TRBD2; v_gene: TRBV5-1; CDR3aa: CASSLGPLTGGGVREQFF
d_gene: .; v_gene: TRBV7-9; CDR3aa: CASSLVSGQETQYF
d_gene: TRBD1; v_gene: TRBV29-1; CDR3aa: CSTRTGGYYGYTF
d_gene: TRBD1; v_gene: TRBV7-9; CDR3aa: CASSNSRDRAPETQYF
d_gene: .; v_gene: TRBV30; CDR3aa: CAWSVIGDNEQFF
d_gene: TRBD1; v_gene: TRBV6-4; CDR3aa: CATSPRDRFVYQPQHF
d_gene: .; v_gene: TRBV5-1; CDR3aa: CASSLVIDNTEAFF
d_gene: .; v_gene: TRBV27; CDR3aa: CASSFSGPYEAFF
d_gene: TRBD2; v_gene: TRBV7-3; CDR3aa: CASSLTGLAGIVGANVLTF
d_gene: .; v_gene: TRBV19; CDR3aa: CASRDIYEQYF
d_gene: TRBD1; v_gene: TRBV7-2; CDR3aa: CASSPGQGNQPQHF
d_gene: .; v_gene: TRBV7-6; CDR3aa: CASSFGQGNEQYF
d_gene: TRBD1; v_gene: TRBV18; CDR3aa: CASSPLDRGLLSGNTIYF
d_gene: TRBD1; v_gene: TRBV28; CDR3aa: CASRKGQDRETQYF
d_gene: .; v_gene: TRBV6-5; CDR3aa: CASSRSRDNRNTIYF
d_gene: .; v_gene: TRBV30; CDR3aa: CAWRGIGAEYTEAFF
d_gene: .; v_gene: TRBV6-2/TRBV6-3; CDR3aa: CASSPIDSPPSSGNTIYF
d_gene: .; v_gene: TRBV19; CDR3aa: CASSTQGATNEKLFF
d_gene: .; v_gene: TRBV29-1; CDR3aa: CSAAGGVLNTEAFF
d_gene: TRBD1; v_gene: TRBV6-6; CDR3aa: CASRDGTGDVFQPQHF
d_gene: TRBD2; v_gene: TRBV5-5; CDR3aa: CASSWGGAGANVLTF
d_gene: .; v_gene: TRBV6-2/TRBV6-3; CDR3aa: CASSSQGSTEAFF
d_gene: .; v_gene: TRBV7-2; CDR3aa: CASSLRETGFNQPQHF
d_gene: .; v_gene: TRBV28; CDR3aa: CASSLYGGLNYNEQFF
d_gene: .; v_gene: TRBV27; CDR3aa: CASSPSTGLQPQHF
d_gene: .; v_gene: TRBV6-1; CDR3aa: CASSEGEGAAYEQYF
d_gene: .; v_gene: TRBV4-3; CDR3aa: CASSQDLRRTEAFF
d_gene: .; v_gene: TRBV7-9; CDR3aa: CASSLGQEGYTF
d_gene: TRBD1; v_gene: TRBV11-2; CDR3aa: CASSYPPGQGVGTQYF
d_gene: .; v_gene: TRBV6-6; CDR3aa: CASSYREVRAFF
d_gene: .; v_gene: TRBV4-3; CDR3aa: CASSQIVYEYEQYF
d_gene: TRBD2; v_gene: TRBV6-5; CDR3aa: CASTYSGGSSYEQYF
d_gene: .; v_gene: TRBV5-4; CDR3aa: CASTLSGANVLTF
d_gene: .; v_gene: TRBV30; CDR3aa: CAWSVLGDLGTGELFF
d_gene: TRBD2; v_gene: TRBV27; CDR3aa: CASSAGGSYEQYF
d_gene: TRBD1; v_gene: TRBV6-6; CDR3aa: CASTQGARSGNTIYF
d_gene: .; v_gene: TRBV28; CDR3aa: CASSGGWYGYTF